These 4 T cell receptor beta chains share one sample of origin, sequenced in a study of blood T cell repertoires in COVID-19. TCRdb keeps only in-frame clones here, not all; method: immunoSEQ multiplex PCR. The sample shows just over 50,000 clones, around 84% of them seen only once. Sequencing was performed on peripheral blood. These TCRs come from a man at least 80 years old with active COVID-19.

This clone was counted a single time. J is TRBJ2-1 and V is TRBV7-8; 14 positions match TRBD2. V lost 5 bases, J lost 12 bases, and 9 bases stayed unmatched. In germline, CDR1 is SGHVS, CDR2 FQNEAQ. This CDR3 contains 15 residues. The CDR3 reads CASSPGTSGRRRQFF. The CDR3 DNA is TGTGCCAGCAGCCCGGGGACTAGCGGGAGACGACGGCAGTTCTTC.

J is TRBJ1-4 and V is TRBV5-5; perhaps TRBD1 as D (6 bases). CDR3 size: 15 residues. The germline V gene has CDR1 SGHKS and CDR2 YYEKEE (reference sequence). Deletions cut 4 bases from V and 4 bases from J, with 14 bases between. CDR3 protein: CASSPDGQNNEKLFF. In nucleotides, the CDR3 is TGTGCCAGCAGCCCGGATGGACAGAATAATGAAAAACTGTTTTTT.

The chain joins TRBV30 to TRBJ1-6; D remains unclear. The CDR3 is made up of 14 amino acids. Trimming took off 0 bases at V and 6 bases at J, with 9 bases between the two ends. Germline values: CDR1 GTSNPN, CDR2 SVGIG (reference sequence). The CDR3 nucleotides are TGTGCCTGGAGTGTAATGAGTTCTAATTCACCCCTCCACTTT. It codes for CAWSVMSSNSPLHF.

The J gene is TRBJ1-6, the V gene TRBV12-3 or TRBV12-4; no definite D call. CDR3 length: 12 residues. Trimming left V 2 bases short and J 11 bases short, with 7 bases between. The CDR3 region has the DNA TGTGCCAGCAGTTTATATCAGGCACCCCTCCACTTT. Translation gives CASSLYQAPLHF.